The sequence of this T cell receptor beta chain was determined in a study of tumor-infiltrating lymphocytes in primary liver carcinoma. Overall study: Subjects consisted of male and female patients aged 30 to 69 years.

Unsorted bulk tissue (about 18-32 mg) underwent RNA and DNA co-extraction. Study results and caveats: Tumors and blood were compared for top-250-clone fraction, and tumors had the significantly higher value (p = 0.039). It was tumor-adjacent and tumor-blood pairs that overlapped less than tumor region pairs did.

As for this clonotype: Its cognate antigen is unknown. Sequence at one end of the junction differs from germline and may be a read error.

There are 12 residues in the CDR3. Starting from approximately 470 ng of total RNA, TCR beta cDNA was produced with a primer in the constant region. Three nested multiplex PCR rounds, a slightly modified ARM-PCR method, built the TCR beta libraries. Use of TRBV1-TRBV30 forward primers with a C-beta reverse primer characterized the first two PCR rounds, which lasted 10 cycles each. Each CDR3 protein is one row after TCRdb ran MiXCR on the multiplex PCR reads. The sample records 40,000 to 60,000 distinct CDR3 sequences, about two thirds being singletons. This receptor was taken from a man between 40 and 49 years old with primary liver carcinoma and hepatitis B virus infection. The V and J genes are TRBV12-3 or TRBV12-4 and TRBJ2-1; D unresolved. The sample taken for sequencing was liver tumor tissue from sampling region 5. Subset in this sample: tumor region T5, tumor centre. Here the CDR3 DNA reads TGTACCAGCAGTTCATTAGGAGTTGTGCAGTTCTTC. This sequence encodes CTSSSLGVVQFF.